A selection of T cell receptor beta chains follows, all from one sample in a study of immune evolution from preneoplasia to lung adenocarcinoma. Repertoires were generated with immunoSEQ multiplex PCR, while TCRdb's copy carries only in-frame clones and drops some. This repertoire shows thousands of clones, around nine tenths found once; its top ten account for 6.5% to 8.5%. Sequencing input: FFPE minimally invasive lung adenocarcinoma tissue. These receptors were obtained from a donor at least 70 years old with lung adenocarcinoma. CDR3s include the opening cysteine and the closing phenylalanine or tryptophan. The D gene is left open where the match is weak. Clone size is not always given. Where it is, it says once, few, many or a class for expanded clones.

size	V	J	D	CDR3	DNA
.	TRBV5-6	TRBJ1-3	TRBD1	CASSWTGATGNTIYF	TGTGCCAGCAGTTGGACAGGGGCAACTGGAAACACCATATATTTT
.	TRBV28	TRBJ1-4	.	CASSLGGQHEKLFF	TGTGCCAGCAGTTTGGGAGGGCAGCATGAAAAACTGTTTTTT
.	TRBV19	TRBJ1-3	.	CASTPSPAGNTIYF	TGTGCCAGTACCCCGAGCCCGGCGGGGAACACCATATATTTT
.	TRBV30	TRBJ2-3	TRBD2	CAWSVLAGISTDTQYF	TGTGCCTGGAGTGTACTAGCGGGGATAAGCACAGATACGCAGTATTTT
.	TRBV14	TRBJ1-1	.	CASSQVLATEAFF	TGTGCCAGCAGCCAAGTTCTGGCCACTGAAGCTTTCTTT
.	TRBV6-1	TRBJ2-1	.	CASSEVAFPQFF	TGTGCCAGCAGTGAGGTTGCGTTTCCTCAGTTCTTC
few	TRBV19	TRBJ2-2	TRBD1	CASSQYLEGDSQNTGELFF	TGTGCCAGTAGCCAGTATCTCGAGGGGGACAGCCAGAACACCGGGGAGCTGTTTTTT
.	TRBV28	TRBJ1-5	TRBD1	CASSSGQEYQPQHF	TGTGCCAGCAGCTCCGGACAGGAGTATCAGCCCCAGCATTTT
few	TRBV5-1	TRBJ2-3	.	CASSAAKERTDTQYF	TGCGCCAGCAGCGCCGCCAAGGAACGCACAGATACGCAGTATTTT
.	TRBV18	TRBJ2-3	TRBD1	CASSPTGTGPDTQYF	TGTGCCAGCTCACCAACCGGGACAGGGCCAGATACGCAGTATTTT
.	TRBV5-1	TRBJ2-1	TRBD2	CASSLARREGNEQFF	TGCGCCAGCAGCTTGGCCAGGCGGGAGGGGAATGAGCAGTTCTTC
.	TRBV18	TRBJ2-3	.	CASSPVKDTDTQYF	TGTGCCAGCTCACCAGTCAAGGACACAGATACGCAGTATTTT
.	TRBV4-1	TRBJ2-3	.	CASSQVPGTLLATDTQYF	TGCGCCAGCAGCCAAGTTCCCGGGACTTTACTAGCCACAGATACGCAGTATTTT
.	TRBV5-4	TRBJ2-7	.	CASSFDRTGGEQYF	TGTGCCAGCAGTTTTGACAGGACCGGTGGGGAGCAGTACTTC
.	TRBV5-1	TRBJ2-7	TRBD2	CASSPREPGLAEYYEQYF	TGCGCCAGCAGCCCAAGAGAGCCGGGACTAGCGGAATACTACGAGCAGTACTTC
once	TRBV10-3	TRBJ2-1	.	CAIKGELAHNEQFF	TGTGCCATCAAAGGGGAGTTGGCGCACAATGAGCAGTTCTTC
once	TRBV18	TRBJ2-6	.	CASADSGANVLTF	TGTGCCAGCGCAGACTCTGGGGCCAACGTCCTGACTTTC
.	TRBV7-9	TRBJ2-3	.	CASSLAGRPTDTQYF	TGTGCCAGCAGCTTAGCCGGTAGACCCACAGATACGCAGTATTTT
.	TRBV27	TRBJ1-3	.	CASSSSMGNTIYF	TGTGCCAGCAGTTCCTCTATGGGAAACACCATATATTTT
.	TRBV6-5	TRBJ2-7	.	CASSYSYPGNYEQYF	TGTGCCAGCAGTTACTCGTATCCGGGAAACTACGAGCAGTACTTC
.	TRBV19	TRBJ2-7	.	CASSKRQTSYEQYF	TGTGCCAGTAGTAAGAGGCAGACCTCCTACGAGCAGTACTTC
.	TRBV4-1	TRBJ2-2	TRBD2	CASSPRLAGGVGELFF	TGCGCCAGCAGCCCTCGACTAGCGGGAGGGGTCGGGGAGCTGTTTTTT
.	TRBV11-2	TRBJ2-7	.	CASSLGPTHYEQYF	TGTGCCAGCAGCTTAGGCCCCACCCACTACGAGCAGTACTTC
.	TRBV18	TRBJ1-2	TRBD1	CASSPQSPTNRDRVWVYGYTF	TGTGCCAGCTCACCGCAGTCCCCCACCAACCGGGACAGGGTTTGGGTATATGGCTACACCTTC
once	TRBV7-2	TRBJ2-7	.	CASSRSYEQYF	TGTGCCAGCAGCAGATCCTACGAGCAGTACTTC
.	TRBV6-1	TRBJ1-5	.	CASRNNQPQHF	TGTGCCAGCAGAAACAATCAGCCCCAGCATTTT
.	TRBV7-8	TRBJ2-7	.	CASSLARWAYEQYF	TGTGCCAGCAGCTTAGCGCGATGGGCCTACGAGCAGTACTTC